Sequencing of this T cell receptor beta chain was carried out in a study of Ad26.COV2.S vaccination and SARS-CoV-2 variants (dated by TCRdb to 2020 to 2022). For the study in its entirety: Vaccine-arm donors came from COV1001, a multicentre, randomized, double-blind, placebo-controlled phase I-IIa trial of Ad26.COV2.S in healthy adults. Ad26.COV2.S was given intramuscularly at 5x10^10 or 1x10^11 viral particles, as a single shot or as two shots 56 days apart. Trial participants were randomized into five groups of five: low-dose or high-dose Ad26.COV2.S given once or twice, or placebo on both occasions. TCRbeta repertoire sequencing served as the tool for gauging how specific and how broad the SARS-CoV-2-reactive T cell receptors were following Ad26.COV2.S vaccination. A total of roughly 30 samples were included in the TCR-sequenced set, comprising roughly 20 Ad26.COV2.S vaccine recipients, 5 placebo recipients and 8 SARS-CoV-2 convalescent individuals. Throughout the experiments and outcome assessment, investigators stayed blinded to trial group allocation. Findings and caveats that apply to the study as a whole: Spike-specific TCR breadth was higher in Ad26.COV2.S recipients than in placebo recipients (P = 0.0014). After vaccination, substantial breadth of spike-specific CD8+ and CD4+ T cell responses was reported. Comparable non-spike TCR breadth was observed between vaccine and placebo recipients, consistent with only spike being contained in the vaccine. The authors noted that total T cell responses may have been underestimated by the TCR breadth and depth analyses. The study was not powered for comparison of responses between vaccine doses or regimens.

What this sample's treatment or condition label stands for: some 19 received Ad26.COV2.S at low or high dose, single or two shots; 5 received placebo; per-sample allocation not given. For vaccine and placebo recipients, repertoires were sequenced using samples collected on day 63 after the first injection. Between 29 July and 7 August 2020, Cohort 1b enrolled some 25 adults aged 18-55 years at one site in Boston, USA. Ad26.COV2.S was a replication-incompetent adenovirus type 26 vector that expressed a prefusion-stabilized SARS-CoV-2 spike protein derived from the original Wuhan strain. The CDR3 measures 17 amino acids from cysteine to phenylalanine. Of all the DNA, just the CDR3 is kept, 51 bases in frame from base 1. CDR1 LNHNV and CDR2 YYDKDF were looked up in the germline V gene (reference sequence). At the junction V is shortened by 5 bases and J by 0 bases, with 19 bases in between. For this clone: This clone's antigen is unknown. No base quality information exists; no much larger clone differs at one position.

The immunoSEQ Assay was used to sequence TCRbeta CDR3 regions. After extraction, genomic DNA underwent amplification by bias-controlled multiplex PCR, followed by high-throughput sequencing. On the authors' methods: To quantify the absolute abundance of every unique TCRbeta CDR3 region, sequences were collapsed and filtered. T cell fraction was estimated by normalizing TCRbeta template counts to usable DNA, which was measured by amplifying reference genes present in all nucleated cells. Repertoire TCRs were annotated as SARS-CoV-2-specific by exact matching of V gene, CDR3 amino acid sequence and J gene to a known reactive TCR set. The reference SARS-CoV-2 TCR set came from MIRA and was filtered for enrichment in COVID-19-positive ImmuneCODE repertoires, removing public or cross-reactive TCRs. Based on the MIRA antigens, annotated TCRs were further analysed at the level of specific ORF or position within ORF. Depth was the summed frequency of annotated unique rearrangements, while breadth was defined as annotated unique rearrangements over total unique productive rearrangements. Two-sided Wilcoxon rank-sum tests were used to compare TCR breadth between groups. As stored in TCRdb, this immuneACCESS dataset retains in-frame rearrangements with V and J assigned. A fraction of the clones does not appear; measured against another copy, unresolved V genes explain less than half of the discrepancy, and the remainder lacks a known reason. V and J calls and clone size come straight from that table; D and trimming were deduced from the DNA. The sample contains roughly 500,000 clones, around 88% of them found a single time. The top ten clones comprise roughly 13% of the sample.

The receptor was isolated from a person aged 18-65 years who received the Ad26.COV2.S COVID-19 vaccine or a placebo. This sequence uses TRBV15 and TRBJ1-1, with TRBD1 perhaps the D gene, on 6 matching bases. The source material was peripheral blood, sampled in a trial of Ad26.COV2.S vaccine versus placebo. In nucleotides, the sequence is TGTGCCACCAGCGTGGGGGGGGGCCTAAGGGTGAACACTGAAGCTTTCTTT. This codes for CATSVGGGLRVNTEAFF. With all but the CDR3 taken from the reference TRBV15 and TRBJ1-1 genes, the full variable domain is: DAMVIQNPRYQVTQFGKPVTLSCSQTLNHNVMYWYQQKSSQAPKLLFHYYDKDFNNEADTPDNFQSRRPNTSFCFLDIRSPGLGDTAMYLCATSVGGGLRVNTEAFFGQGTRLTVV.